Listed below are T cell receptor beta chains from one sample, sequenced in a study of technical replicates of blood from several donors. Assay used: immunoSEQ multiplex PCR; TCRdb lists only in-frame clones, some missing. Counted here are approximately 95,000 clones, approximately 95% occurring once; the ten biggest clones make up around 0.3%. The sample comprised T cells isolated from PBMCs. Every receptor here comes from a human donor in good health. The CDR3 runs from the conserved cysteine through the conserved F or W. Fields, in order: clone size, D gene, V gene, CDR3 length, J gene, CDR3 protein, CDR3 DNA. A D gene is named only where the DNA matches it firmly. For some rows the clone size is stated as once, few or many, or as a class when expanded; others skip it.

abundance: -; d_gene: -; v_gene: TRBV27; len: 15; j_gene: TRBJ2-2; CDR3aa: CASSPPSPLFRELFF; CDR3nt: TGTGCCAGCAGCCCCCCATCTCCGCTATTCCGGGAGCTGTTTTTT
abundance: -; d_gene: -; v_gene: TRBV7-8; len: 14; j_gene: TRBJ2-5; CDR3aa: CASSLGGRLETQYF; CDR3nt: TGTGCCAGCAGCTTAGGGGGCAGGTTAGAGACCCAGTACTTC
abundance: -; d_gene: TRBD1; v_gene: TRBV7-2; len: 12; j_gene: TRBJ2-7; CDR3aa: CASTDRAVEQYF; CDR3nt: TGTGCCAGCACGGACAGGGCGGTCGAGCAGTACTTC
abundance: -; d_gene: -; v_gene: TRBV6-5; len: 15; j_gene: TRBJ2-3; CDR3aa: CASSYLEGFTDTQYF; CDR3nt: TGTGCCAGCAGTTACCTTGAGGGCTTCACAGATACGCAGTATTTT
abundance: -; d_gene: TRBD1; v_gene: TRBV7-3; len: 15; j_gene: TRBJ2-7; CDR3aa: CASSIGQGGSYEQYF; CDR3nt: TGTGCCAGCAGCATCGGACAGGGCGGCTCCTACGAGCAGTACTTC
abundance: few; d_gene: TRBD1; v_gene: TRBV29-1; len: 12; j_gene: TRBJ1-1; CDR3aa: CSVGDRNTEAFF; CDR3nt: TGCAGCGTGGGGGACAGGAACACTGAAGCTTTCTTT
abundance: -; d_gene: -; v_gene: TRBV18; len: 16; j_gene: TRBJ2-2; CDR3aa: CASSPPWTRSTGELFF; CDR3nt: TGTGCCAGCTCCCCACCATGGACACGCTCGACCGGGGAGCTGTTTTTT
abundance: -; d_gene: -; v_gene: TRBV6-6; len: 15; j_gene: TRBJ1-3; CDR3aa: CAVSRDSSSGNTIYF; CDR3nt: TGTGCAGTAAGCCGGGACTCGAGCTCTGGAAACACCATATATTTT
abundance: -; d_gene: TRBD2; v_gene: TRBV4-1; len: 18; j_gene: TRBJ2-2; CDR3aa: CASSQGGLAGVGTGELFF; CDR3nt: TGCGCCAGCAGCCAAGGGGGACTAGCGGGAGTCGGCACCGGGGAGCTGTTTTTT
abundance: once; d_gene: -; v_gene: TRBV5-5; len: 14; j_gene: TRBJ2-7; CDR3aa: CASSYHRLGYEQYF; CDR3nt: TGTGCCAGCAGCTATCACAGGTTAGGCTACGAGCAGTACTTC
abundance: -; d_gene: -; v_gene: TRBV4-3; len: 15; j_gene: TRBJ2-7; CDR3aa: CASSQDLAPSYEQYF; CDR3nt: TGCGCCAGCAGCCAAGATTTAGCTCCCTCCTACGAGCAGTACTTC
abundance: -; d_gene: TRBD1; v_gene: TRBV9; len: 14; j_gene: TRBJ2-2; CDR3aa: CASSRTGGTGELFF; CDR3nt: TGTGCCAGCAGCCGGACAGGGGGTACCGGGGAGCTGTTTTTT
abundance: -; d_gene: -; v_gene: TRBV27; len: 14; j_gene: TRBJ2-7; CDR3aa: CASSPGGSPYEQYF; CDR3nt: TGTGCCAGCAGTCCTGGCGGGTCTCCTTACGAGCAGTACTTC
abundance: -; d_gene: -; v_gene: TRBV23-1; len: 12; j_gene: TRBJ2-7; CDR3aa: CASTRGFYEQYF; CDR3nt: TGCGCCAGCACTAGGGGATTCTACGAGCAGTACTTC
abundance: once; d_gene: -; v_gene: TRBV19; len: 15; j_gene: TRBJ2-1; CDR3aa: CASSIEAEGYNEQFF; CDR3nt: TGTGCCAGTAGTATAGAAGCGGAGGGGTACAATGAGCAGTTCTTC
abundance: once; d_gene: -; v_gene: TRBV27; len: 14; j_gene: TRBJ2-7; CDR3aa: CASSYSGSPYEQYF; CDR3nt: TGTGCCAGCAGTTATTCCGGGAGCCCCTACGAGCAGTACTTC
abundance: -; d_gene: -; v_gene: TRBV5-1; len: 14; j_gene: TRBJ2-5; CDR3aa: CASSLGGGAETQYF; CDR3nt: TGCGCCAGCAGCTTGGGTGGAGGGGCTGAGACCCAGTACTTC
abundance: -; d_gene: TRBD1; v_gene: TRBV9; len: 14; j_gene: TRBJ2-5; CDR3aa: CASSAPGGQETQYF; CDR3nt: TGTGCCAGCAGCGCCCCAGGGGGCCAAGAGACCCAGTACTTC
abundance: -; d_gene: TRBD1; v_gene: TRBV19; len: 15; j_gene: TRBJ1-5; CDR3aa: CASSTMPGQVQPQHF; CDR3nt: TGTGCCAGTAGTACAATGCCCGGACAGGTACAGCCCCAGCATTTT
abundance: -; d_gene: TRBD2; v_gene: TRBV10-3; len: 15; j_gene: TRBJ2-7; CDR3aa: CAINPTSGRVDEQYF; CDR3nt: TGTGCCATCAACCCCACTAGCGGGAGAGTCGACGAGCAGTACTTC
abundance: -; d_gene: TRBD1; v_gene: TRBV10-3; len: 15; j_gene: TRBJ1-2; CDR3aa: CAISGDRGPSYGYTF; CDR3nt: TGTGCCATCAGTGGGGACAGGGGGCCAAGCTATGGCTACACCTTC
abundance: -; d_gene: TRBD2; v_gene: TRBV13; len: 18; j_gene: TRBJ2-2; CDR3aa: CASSAWGLAGGRTGELFF; CDR3nt: TGTGCCAGCAGCGCGTGGGGACTAGCGGGAGGGCGGACCGGGGAGCTGTTTTTT
abundance: -; d_gene: TRBD2; v_gene: TRBV4-1; len: 17; j_gene: TRBJ2-3; CDR3aa: CASSQPRTSGLTDTQYF; CDR3nt: TGCGCCAGCAGCCAACCCAGGACTAGCGGGTTAACAGATACGCAGTATTTT
abundance: -; d_gene: -; v_gene: TRBV10-3; len: 14; j_gene: TRBJ2-7; CDR3aa: CAISESGRGNEQYF; CDR3nt: TGTGCCATCAGTGAGTCTGGCAGGGGCAACGAGCAGTACTTC